This T cell receptor beta chain was observed in a study of PD-1 blockade in classical Hodgkin lymphoma. Study-level findings and limits: Repertoire differences have undefined causes, possibly disease activity or prior therapy. Significant TCR diversity gains by C4D1 occurred in CD4+ but not CD8+ cells. Newly diagnosed patients were said to have less baseline TCR diversity than healthy donors did.

Profiled with immunoSEQ multiplex PCR; TCRdb holds only in-frame clones, not every one. The sample yields tens of thousands of clones, approximately 80% seen once. This CDR3 has 15 residues. Trimming left V 3 bases short and J 5 bases short, with 14 bases between. Per the germline V gene, CDR1 is LNHDA and CDR2 is SQIVND (reference sequence). Points on this clone: Its antigen is not identified. The same CDR3 arises from other DNA sequences in this sample as well.

The sample's time point: cycle 4 day 1 (C4D1), after 6 weeks of nivolumab. Every patient experienced relapse after autologous stem cell transplantation, and brentuximab vedotin exposure varied. The study recorded best responses of complete response, partial response or progressive disease. Sequenced here: peripheral blood mononuclear cells (PBMCs), sampled before the fourth cycle of nivolumab. The receptor comes from a human donor with classical Hodgkin lymphoma. The chain has TRBV19 and TRBJ1-5, with D perhaps TRBD1 (6 bases). Written as DNA, the CDR3 is TGTGCCAGTAGTATTGGGGGGGCAGGAGATCAGCCCCAGCATTTT. It specifies CASSIGGAGDQPQHF.